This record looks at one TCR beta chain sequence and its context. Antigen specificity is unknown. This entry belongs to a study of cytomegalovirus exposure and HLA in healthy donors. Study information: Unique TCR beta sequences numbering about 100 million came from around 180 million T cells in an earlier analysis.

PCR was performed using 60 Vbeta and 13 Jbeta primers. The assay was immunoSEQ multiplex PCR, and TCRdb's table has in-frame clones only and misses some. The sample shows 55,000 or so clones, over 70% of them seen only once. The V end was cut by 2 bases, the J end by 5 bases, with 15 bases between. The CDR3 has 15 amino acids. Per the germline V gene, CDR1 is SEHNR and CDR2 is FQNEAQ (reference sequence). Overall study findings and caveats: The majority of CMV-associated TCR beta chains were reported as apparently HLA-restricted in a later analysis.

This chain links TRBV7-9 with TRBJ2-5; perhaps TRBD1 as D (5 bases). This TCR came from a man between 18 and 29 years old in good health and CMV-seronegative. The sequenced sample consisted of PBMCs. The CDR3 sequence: CASSLRGQMGETQYF. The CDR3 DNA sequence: TGTGCCAGCAGCTTACGCGGACAAATGGGGGAGACCCAGTACTTC.